These T cell receptor beta chains were read from a single sample in a study of CD8+ T cells in alopecia areata. Clones were read by immunoSEQ multiplex PCR, and TCRdb kept only the in-frame ones, dropping some. The table records around 190,000 clones, roughly 60% of them present only once. The specimen comprised CD4+ T cells sorted from blood, sampled at week 24, from a patient treated with tofacitinib. Receptors originate from a human donor with alopecia areata. CDR3s include the opening cysteine and the closing phenylalanine or tryptophan. The D gene is left open where the match is weak. Part of the rows lack a size; the others show once, few, many or a class for expanded clones.

CDR3aa,CDR3nt,j_gene,d_gene,v_gene,abundance
CASISEVNTEAFF,TGTGCCAGCATTTCGGAGGTGAACACTGAAGCTTTCTTT,TRBJ1-1,-,TRBV2,once
CASRGTGVNTEAFF,TGCGCCAGCAGGGGCACAGGGGTAAACACTGAAGCTTTCTTT,TRBJ1-1,TRBD1,TRBV10-2,-
CASSEAVKSYGYTF,TGTGCCAGCAGTGAAGCGGTGAAGTCCTATGGCTACACCTTC,TRBJ1-2,-,TRBV6-1,-
CASSPGGSETQYF,TGTGCCAGCAGCCCCGGGGGGAGCGAGACCCAGTACTTC,TRBJ2-5,TRBD2,TRBV5-6,-
CASSLEGQGAGGYTF,TGCGCCAGCAGCTTGGAAGGACAGGGGGCAGGTGGCTACACCTTC,TRBJ1-2,TRBD1,TRBV5-1,-
CASSRRDWTCSNQPQHF,TGTGCCAGCAGCCGGCGGGATTGGACTTGTAGCAATCAGCCTCAGCATTTT,TRBJ1-5,-,TRBV2,-
CASSTAAGRFF,TGTGCCAGCAGCACGGCCGCGGGTCGGTTTTTT,TRBJ2-2,-,TRBV2,once
CASSLVRQPNTEAFF,TGCGCTAGCAGCTTAGTGAGGCAACCGAACACTGAAGCTTTCTTT,TRBJ1-1,-,TRBV5-1,-
CSVGDVYGYTF,TGCAGCGTTGGTGACGTCTATGGCTACACCTTC,TRBJ1-2,-,TRBV29-1,-
CASSVGTANSPLHF,TGTGCCAGCAGCGTAGGAACAGCTAATTCACCCCTCCACTTT,TRBJ1-6,-,TRBV9,-
CASSLNEQYF,TGCGCCAGCAGCTTGAACGAGCAGTACTTC,TRBJ2-7,-,TRBV5-1,-
CASSVRGATGNEQFF,TGTGCCAGCAGCGTGAGGGGGGCAACAGGCAATGAGCAGTTCTTC,TRBJ2-1,-,TRBV7-9,-
CSAARQGAYEQYF,TGCAGCGCCGCCAGACAGGGGGCTTACGAGCAGTACTTC,TRBJ2-7,TRBD1,TRBV29-1,once
CAWSEQVEAFF,TGTGCCTGGAGTGAACAGGTTGAAGCTTTCTTT,TRBJ1-1,-,TRBV30,-
CSVVPTDTQYF,TGCAGCGTTGTACCCACAGATACGCAGTATTTT,TRBJ2-3,-,TRBV29-1,-
CATSSPRGDRRFF,TGTGCCACCAGCAGTCCCCGGGGGGACCGTCGGTTCTTC,TRBJ2-1,TRBD2,TRBV15,once
CASSLDAGELFF,TGTGCCAGCAGCCTTGACGCCGGGGAGCTGTTTTTT,TRBJ2-2,-,TRBV9,-
CASSLRGQPQHF,TGTGCCAGCAGCTTGCGGGGACAGCCCCAGCATTTT,TRBJ1-5,-,TRBV7-2,few
CSVATDSYEQYF,TGCAGCGTTGCGACAGATTCCTACGAGCAGTACTTC,TRBJ2-7,-,TRBV29-1,-
CASSPQQGGNQPQHF,TGTGCCAGCAGCCCCCAGCAGGGTGGCAATCAGCCCCAGCATTTT,TRBJ1-5,-,TRBV7-3,-
CASSQTGNEQFF,TGCGCCAGCAGCCAGACAGGTAATGAGCAGTTCTTC,TRBJ2-1,-,TRBV4-3,-
CATSSSRDRGFAEAFF,TGTGCCACCAGCAGTAGCCGGGACAGGGGGTTCGCTGAAGCTTTCTTT,TRBJ1-1,TRBD1,TRBV15,once
CASSTAQGDEQYF,TGCGCCAGCAGCACAGCACAGGGGGACGAGCAGTACTTC,TRBJ2-7,TRBD1,TRBV5-1,-
CASSQGQNHNEQFF,TGCGCCAGCAGTCAAGGACAGAACCACAATGAGCAGTTCTTC,TRBJ2-1,-,TRBV23-1,-
CSVDNGETQYF,TGCAGCGTGGACAATGGAGAGACCCAGTACTTC,TRBJ2-5,-,TRBV29-1,few
CAWVPGTLFMNTEAFF,TGTGCCTGGGTTCCCGGGACCCTCTTCATGAACACTGAAGCTTTCTTT,TRBJ1-1,-,TRBV30,-
CASSRGAYYEQYF,TGTGCCAGCAGTCGCGGGGCGTACTACGAGCAGTACTTC,TRBJ2-7,-,TRBV27,-
CASSFDGDTQYF,TGTGCCAGCAGCTTTGATGGGGATACGCAGTATTTT,TRBJ2-3,-,TRBV5-6,-
CSVEVNYGYTF,TGCAGCGTTGAGGTTAACTATGGCTACACCTTC,TRBJ1-2,-,TRBV29-1,-
CASSPSMGPSSGANVLTF,TGTGCCAGCAGCCCCTCGATGGGGCCCAGCTCTGGGGCCAACGTCCTGACTTTC,TRBJ2-6,-,TRBV7-8,-
CSASLLTGSDGYTF,TGCAGCGCCTCCCTCCTTACAGGGTCGGATGGCTACACCTTC,TRBJ1-2,-,TRBV29-1,once
CSLRDARRGTEAFF,TGCAGCTTGAGGGACGCTAGAAGGGGCACTGAAGCTTTCTTT,TRBJ1-1,-,TRBV29-1,few
CASKQEGGTSETQYF,TGTGCCAGCAAGCAAGAAGGAGGGACGTCGGAGACCCAGTACTTC,TRBJ2-5,-,TRBV6-1,-
CASRSTNSDEQFF,TGTGCCAGCAGATCGACAAATAGCGATGAGCAGTTCTTC,TRBJ2-1,-,TRBV6-5,-
CSVRGGLDNEQFF,TGCAGCGTCAGGGGGGGGTTGGACAATGAGCAGTTCTTC,TRBJ2-1,-,TRBV29-1,-
CASRGRAPFYEQYF,TGTGCCAGCAGAGGTCGGGCTCCGTTCTACGAGCAGTACTTC,TRBJ2-7,-,TRBV11-2,-
CASSSTALQPQHF,TGTGCCAGCAGTTCCACAGCCCTACAGCCCCAGCATTTT,TRBJ1-5,-,TRBV6-5,-
CASSFYSGGSYNEQFF,TGTGCCAGCAGCTTTTATAGCGGGGGCTCCTACAATGAGCAGTTCTTC,TRBJ2-1,TRBD2,TRBV7-2,-
CAYSGPTNEKLFF,TGTGCGTACTCCGGTCCAACTAATGAAAAACTGTTTTTT,TRBJ1-4,-,TRBV30,once
CASKVDEKLFF,TGTGCCAGCAAAGTGGATGAAAAACTGTTTTTT,TRBJ1-4,-,TRBV2,-
CSASSGDHSNQPQHF,TGCAGCGCATCCTCGGGGGACCATAGCAATCAGCCCCAGCATTTT,TRBJ1-5,-,TRBV29-1,few
CSAWTGSYEQYF,TGCAGCGCCTGGACAGGGAGCTACGAGCAGTACTTC,TRBJ2-7,TRBD1,TRBV29-1,-
CSARDIGYTF,TGCAGTGCGAGGGACATTGGCTACACCTTC,TRBJ1-2,-,TRBV20-1,few
CASSPGSEQFF,TGTGCCAGCTCACCAGGTAGTGAGCAGTTCTTC,TRBJ2-1,-,TRBV18,-
CATSGRQGRVTEAFF,TGTGCCACCAGCGGGAGACAGGGACGGGTCACTGAAGCTTTCTTT,TRBJ1-1,TRBD1,TRBV15,-
CSASGQNTEAFF,TGCAGCGCATCGGGACAGAACACTGAAGCTTTCTTT,TRBJ1-1,-,TRBV29-1,-
CASEMHRGNTEAFF,TGCGCCAGCGAGATGCACAGGGGTAACACTGAAGCTTTCTTT,TRBJ1-1,TRBD1,TRBV4-3,-
CASSGQGHQYF,TGTGCCAGCAGCGGACAGGGTCATCAGTACTTC,TRBJ2-7,TRBD1,TRBV9,once
CSALTTGVSYNEQFF,TGCAGCGCCCTTACGACAGGGGTCTCCTACAATGAGCAGTTCTTC,TRBJ2-1,TRBD1,TRBV29-1,once
CASSLGHEETQYF,TGCGCCAGCAGCTTGGGCCACGAAGAGACCCAGTACTTC,TRBJ2-5,-,TRBV5-1,-
CASSPPGRTYNEQFF,TGTGCCAGCTCACCCCCGGGACGGACGTACAATGAGCAGTTCTTC,TRBJ2-1,-,TRBV18,few
CASRSGWTSYGYTF,TGTGCCAGCAGGTCGGGGTGGACCTCCTATGGCTACACCTTC,TRBJ1-2,-,TRBV2,-
CASSQGLAGGENTGELFF,TGCGCCAGCAGCCAGGGACTAGCGGGGGGTGAGAACACCGGGGAGCTGTTTTTT,TRBJ2-2,TRBD2,TRBV4-3,few
CASSEQPSYGYTF,TGTGCCAGCAGTGAACAGCCCAGCTATGGCTACACCTTC,TRBJ1-2,-,TRBV25-1,-
CASSTLAADTQYF,TGTGCCAGTAGTACCCTCGCGGCAGATACGCAGTATTTT,TRBJ2-3,-,TRBV19,few
CASSKDKSVESKAFF,TGTGCCAGCAGCAAAGATAAGTCAGTGGAATCTAAAGCTTTCTTT,TRBJ1-1,-,TRBV21-1,few
CAWSRGPPEAFF,TGTGCCTGGAGCAGGGGACCCCCTGAAGCTTTCTTT,TRBJ1-1,-,TRBV30,-
CSVRSQDQPQHF,TGCAGCGTTCGGTCCCAAGATCAGCCCCAGCATTTT,TRBJ1-5,-,TRBV29-1,-
CAWSVVEDTQYF,TGTGCCTGGAGTGTAGTAGAGGATACGCAGTATTTT,TRBJ2-3,-,TRBV30,-
CASSERRDRSHSPLHF,TGTGCCAGCAGTGAACGCCGCGACAGGTCGCATTCACCCCTCCACTTT,TRBJ1-6,-,TRBV2,-